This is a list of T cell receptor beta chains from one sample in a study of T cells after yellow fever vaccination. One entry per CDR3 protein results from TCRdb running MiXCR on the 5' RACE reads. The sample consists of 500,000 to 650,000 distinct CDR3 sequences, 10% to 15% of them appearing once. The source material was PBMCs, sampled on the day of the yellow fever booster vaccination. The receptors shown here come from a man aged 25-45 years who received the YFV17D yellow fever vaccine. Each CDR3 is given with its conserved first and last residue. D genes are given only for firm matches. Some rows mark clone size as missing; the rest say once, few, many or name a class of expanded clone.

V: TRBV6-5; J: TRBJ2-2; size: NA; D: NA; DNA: TGTGCCAGCAGTTACTACAGAACGAACACCGGGGAGCTGTTTTTT; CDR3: CASSYYRTNTGELFF
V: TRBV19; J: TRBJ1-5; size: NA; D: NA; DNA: TGTGCCAGTAGTATAGCTGGGGCTAATCAGCCCCAGCATTTT; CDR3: CASSIAGANQPQHF
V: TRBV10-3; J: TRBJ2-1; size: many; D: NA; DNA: TGTGCCATCAGTGAGTCTGTCGGGGATTACAATGAGCAGTTCTTC; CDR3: CAISESVGDYNEQFF
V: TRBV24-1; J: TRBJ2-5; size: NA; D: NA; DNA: TGTGCCACCAGAGACGGGGAGACCCAGTACTTC; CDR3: CATRDGETQYF
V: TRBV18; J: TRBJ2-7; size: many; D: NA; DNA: TGTGCCAGCTCACCTTTTCAGGGGAAGGGGATGATGGAGCAGTACTTC; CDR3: CASSPFQGKGMMEQYF
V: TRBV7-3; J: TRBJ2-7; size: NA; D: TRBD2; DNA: TGTGCCAGCAGCTTAGGTCCAGCGGGAGGGCCCAAATCCTACGAGCAGTACTTC; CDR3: CASSLGPAGGPKSYEQYF
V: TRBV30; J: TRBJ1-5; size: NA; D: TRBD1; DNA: TGTGCCTGGACAGAGGGACAGAGTAATCAGCCCCAGCATTTT; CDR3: CAWTEGQSNQPQHF
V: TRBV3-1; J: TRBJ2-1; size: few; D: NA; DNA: TGTGCCAGCAGCCTAGTGGAGTACAATGAGCAGTTCTTC; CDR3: CASSLVEYNEQFF
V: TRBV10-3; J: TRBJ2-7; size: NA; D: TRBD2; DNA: TGTGCCACGCTTGGCGGGAGAGGGGCCTACGAGCAGTACTTC; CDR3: CATLGGRGAYEQYF
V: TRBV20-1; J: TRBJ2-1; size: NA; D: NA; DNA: TGCAGTGCATATCCGGGACTCAGCTCCTACAATGAGCAGTTCTTC; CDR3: CSAYPGLSSYNEQFF
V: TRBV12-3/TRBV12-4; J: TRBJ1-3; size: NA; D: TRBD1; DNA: TGTGCCAGCAGTCAGCGGACAGGGAGCTCTGGAAACACCATATATTTT; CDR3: CASSQRTGSSGNTIYF
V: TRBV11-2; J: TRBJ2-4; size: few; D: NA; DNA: TGTGCCAGCAGCCCCCCTGGGAACATTCAGTACTTC; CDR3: CASSPPGNIQYF
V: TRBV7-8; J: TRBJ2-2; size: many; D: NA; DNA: TGTGCCAGCAGCTTTGCGAACACCGGGGAGCTGTTTTTT; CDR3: CASSFANTGELFF
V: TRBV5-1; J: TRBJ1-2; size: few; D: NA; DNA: TGCGCCAGCAGCTTGGGACAGAGATATGGCTACACCTTC; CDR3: CASSLGQRYGYTF
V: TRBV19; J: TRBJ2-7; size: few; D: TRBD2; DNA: TGTGCCAGTAGTACGTTAGCGGGACCCTCATTTTACGAGCAGTACTTC; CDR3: CASSTLAGPSFYEQYF
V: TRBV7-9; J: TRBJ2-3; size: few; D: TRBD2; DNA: TGTGCCAGCAGCCCTGATGAGTTGGCGGGAGGGCATCATGATACGCAGTATTTT; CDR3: CASSPDELAGGHHDTQYF
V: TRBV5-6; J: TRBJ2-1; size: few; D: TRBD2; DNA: TGTGCCAGCAGCTTGGGGGTATTTGCGGGGGATGAGCAGTTCTTC; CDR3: CASSLGVFAGDEQFF
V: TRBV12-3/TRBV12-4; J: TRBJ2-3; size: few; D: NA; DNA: TGTGCCAGCATGTCATCAGATACGCAGTATTTT; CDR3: CASMSSDTQYF
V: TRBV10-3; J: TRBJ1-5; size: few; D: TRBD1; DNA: TGTGCCATACAGGGACAGGACGATCAGCCCCAGCATTTT; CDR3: CAIQGQDDQPQHF
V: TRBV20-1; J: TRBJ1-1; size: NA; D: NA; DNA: TGCAGTGCTAGGGACCTTACGGGGAACACTGAAGCTTTCTTT; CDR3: CSARDLTGNTEAFF
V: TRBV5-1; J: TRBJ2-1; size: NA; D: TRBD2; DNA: TGCGCCAGCAGCTTTCTGGCGGGAGGTAGTAATGAGCAGTTCTTC; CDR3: CASSFLAGGSNEQFF
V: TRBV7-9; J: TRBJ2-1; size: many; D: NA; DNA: TGTGCCAGTAGAGCCTACAATGAGCAGTTCTTC; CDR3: CASRAYNEQFF
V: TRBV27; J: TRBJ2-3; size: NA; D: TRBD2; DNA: TGTGCCAGCGCTCTACTTAGCGGGAAGACAGATACGCAGTATTTT; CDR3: CASALLSGKTDTQYF
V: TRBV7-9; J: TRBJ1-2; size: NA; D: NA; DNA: TGTGCCAGCAGCTGGGGCAGGGGCTCCGAACTTGGAGGCTACACCTTC; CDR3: CASSWGRGSELGGYTF
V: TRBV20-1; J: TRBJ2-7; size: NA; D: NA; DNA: TGCAGTGCTCAGACTAGGCCGGGGGCCTACGAGCAGTACTTC; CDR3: CSAQTRPGAYEQYF
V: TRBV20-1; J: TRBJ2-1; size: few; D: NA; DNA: TGCAGTGCTAGTCGGTCCAATGAGCAGTTCTTC; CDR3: CSASRSNEQFF
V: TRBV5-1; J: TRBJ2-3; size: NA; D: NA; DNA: TGCGCCAGCAGCCTGAGGGGCGTTAGCACAGATACGCAGTATTTT; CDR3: CASSLRGVSTDTQYF
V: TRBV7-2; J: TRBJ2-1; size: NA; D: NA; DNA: TGTGCCAGCACCCGATCAGGGGAAGCGAAGTCCTACAATGAGCAGTTCTTC; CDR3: CASTRSGEAKSYNEQFF
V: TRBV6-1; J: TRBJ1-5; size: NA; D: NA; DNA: TGTGCCAGCAGTGAAGTGGGACATTCTCAGCCCCAGCATTTT; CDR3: CASSEVGHSQPQHF
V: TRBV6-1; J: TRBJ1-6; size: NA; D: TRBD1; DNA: TGTGCCAGCAGGACTAAAGGGACAGCTTATAATTCACCCCTCCACTTT; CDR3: CASRTKGTAYNSPLHF
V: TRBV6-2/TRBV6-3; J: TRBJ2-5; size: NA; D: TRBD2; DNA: TGTGCCAGCAGACACCGTAACCCGACTAGCGGGGCCTTCATCAGCCGAGAGACCCAGTACTTC; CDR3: CASRHRNPTSGAFISRETQYF
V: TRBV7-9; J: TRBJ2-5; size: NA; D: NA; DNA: TGTGCCAGCAGCCTCCTACGGGTAGGGAGAGAGACCCAGTACTTC; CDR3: CASSLLRVGRETQYF
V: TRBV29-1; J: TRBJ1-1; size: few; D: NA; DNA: TGCAGCGTTGAAGGGGGAAGGCCTAAGGCCACTGAAGCTTTCTTT; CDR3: CSVEGGRPKATEAFF
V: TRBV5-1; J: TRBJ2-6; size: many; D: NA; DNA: TGCGCCAGCAGGGTCGATCCTTCTGGGGCCAACGTCCTGACTTTC; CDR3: CASRVDPSGANVLTF
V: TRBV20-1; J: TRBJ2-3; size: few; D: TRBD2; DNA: TGCAGTGCTGGGACTAGCGGATCTAGCACAGATACGCAGTATTTT; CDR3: CSAGTSGSSTDTQYF
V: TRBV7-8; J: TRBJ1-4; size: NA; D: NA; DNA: TGTGCCAGCAGCTTGGGGTTCCGGGAAAAACTGTTTTTT; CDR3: CASSLGFREKLFF
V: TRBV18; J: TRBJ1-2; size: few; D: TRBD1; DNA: TGTGCCAGCTCACCCAATTTCGGGACAGGTCCTTACGCCTTC; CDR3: CASSPNFGTGPYAF
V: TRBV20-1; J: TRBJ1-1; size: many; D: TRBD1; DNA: TGCAGTGCTAGAGAGGGACAGCTTGAAGCTTTCTTT; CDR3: CSAREGQLEAFF
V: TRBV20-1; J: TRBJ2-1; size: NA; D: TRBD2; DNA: TGCAGTGCTAGAGGTAGCGGGGGAGGTTTCTACAATGAGCAGTTCTTC; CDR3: CSARGSGGGFYNEQFF
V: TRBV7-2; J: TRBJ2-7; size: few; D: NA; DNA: TGTGCCAGCAGCACCCCGGGACTTCCGATATACGAGCAGTACTTC; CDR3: CASSTPGLPIYEQYF
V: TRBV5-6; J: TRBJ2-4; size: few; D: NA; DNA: TGTGCCAGCAGCTTGGGAGGGGAGTACATTCAGTACTTC; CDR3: CASSLGGEYIQYF
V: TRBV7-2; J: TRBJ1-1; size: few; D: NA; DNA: TGTGCCAGCACCGTCATACCACGGGGCAAGAACACTGAAGCTTTCTTT; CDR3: CASTVIPRGKNTEAFF
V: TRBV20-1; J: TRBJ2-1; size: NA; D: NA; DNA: TGCAGTGCTGCCGACAGCCCCGGGGAGCAGTTCTTC; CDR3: CSAADSPGEQFF
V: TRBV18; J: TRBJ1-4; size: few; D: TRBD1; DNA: TGTGCCAGCTCTCCCGACGGGACAGGACTTAATGAAAAACTGTTTTTT; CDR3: CASSPDGTGLNEKLFF
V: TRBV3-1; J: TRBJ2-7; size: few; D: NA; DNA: TGTGCCAGCAGCCAATACAACCCGACCTACGAGCAGTACTTC; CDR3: CASSQYNPTYEQYF
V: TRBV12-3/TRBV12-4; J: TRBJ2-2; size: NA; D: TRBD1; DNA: TGTGCCTTCTGTTATGGGCTTTTAGGACAGGGAGGCACCGGGGAGCTGTTTTTT; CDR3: CAFCYGLLGQGGTGELFF
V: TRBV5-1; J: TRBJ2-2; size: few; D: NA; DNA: TGCGCCAGCAGCTTGGCCTTGGGCAGGGTGAACACCGGGGAGCTGTTTTTT; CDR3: CASSLALGRVNTGELFF
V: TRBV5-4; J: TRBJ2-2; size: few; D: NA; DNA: TGTGCCAGCTCGACAGATTCGAACACCGGGGAGCTGTTTTTT; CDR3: CASSTDSNTGELFF
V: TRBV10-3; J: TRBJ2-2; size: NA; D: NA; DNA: TGTGCCATCAGTGATGAAGGGAGAGGGCCCGGGGAGCTGTTTTTT; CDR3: CAISDEGRGPGELFF
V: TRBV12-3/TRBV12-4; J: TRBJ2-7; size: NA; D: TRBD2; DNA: TGTGCCAGCAGTCGTAGCGGGAGGTTCTACGAGCAGTACTTC; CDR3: CASSRSGRFYEQYF
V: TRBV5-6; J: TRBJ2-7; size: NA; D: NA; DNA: TGTGCCAGCAGCGCCCCCTGGACATCTAAAATCGCATCCTACGAGCAGTACTTC; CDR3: CASSAPWTSKIASYEQYF
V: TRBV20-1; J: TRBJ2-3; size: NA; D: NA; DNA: TGCAGTGCTAGAGCCCGGGGTGGCGGCACAGATACGCAGTATTTT; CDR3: CSARARGGGTDTQYF
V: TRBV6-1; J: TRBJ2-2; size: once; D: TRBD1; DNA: TGTGCCAGCAGTACCCTATGGACAGGGAACACCGGGGAGCTGTTTTTT; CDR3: CASSTLWTGNTGELFF
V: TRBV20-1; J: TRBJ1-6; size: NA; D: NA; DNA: TGCAGTGCTAGAGGAGGACAGAATAATTCACCCCTCCACTTT; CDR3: CSARGGQNNSPLHF
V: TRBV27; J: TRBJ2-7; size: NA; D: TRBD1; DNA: TGTGCCAGCAGGGGACAGGGGGCGAGGGAGCAGTACTTC; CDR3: CASRGQGAREQYF
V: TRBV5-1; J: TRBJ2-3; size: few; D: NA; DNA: TGCGCCAGCAGCTTTTCCCCCCCCGGGATCAGCACAGATACGCAGTATTTT; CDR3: CASSFSPPGISTDTQYF
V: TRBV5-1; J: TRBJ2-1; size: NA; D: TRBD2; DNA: TGCGCCAGCAGCACCCTCGCGGGAGGAGGTGAGCAGTTCTTC; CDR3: CASSTLAGGGEQFF
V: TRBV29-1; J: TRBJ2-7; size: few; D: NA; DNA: TGCAGCGTCGAGGGGCAGGGAACCTACGAGCAGTACTTC; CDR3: CSVEGQGTYEQYF
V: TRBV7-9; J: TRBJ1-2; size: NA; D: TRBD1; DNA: TGTGCCAGCAGCTCAGCCGGGACAGGGGTACATGGCTACACCTTC; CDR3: CASSSAGTGVHGYTF
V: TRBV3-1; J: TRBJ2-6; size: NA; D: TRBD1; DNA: TGTGCCAGCAGCCACTCGACCGGGACAGGGGTATCCGGGGCCAACGTCCTGACTTTC; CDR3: CASSHSTGTGVSGANVLTF